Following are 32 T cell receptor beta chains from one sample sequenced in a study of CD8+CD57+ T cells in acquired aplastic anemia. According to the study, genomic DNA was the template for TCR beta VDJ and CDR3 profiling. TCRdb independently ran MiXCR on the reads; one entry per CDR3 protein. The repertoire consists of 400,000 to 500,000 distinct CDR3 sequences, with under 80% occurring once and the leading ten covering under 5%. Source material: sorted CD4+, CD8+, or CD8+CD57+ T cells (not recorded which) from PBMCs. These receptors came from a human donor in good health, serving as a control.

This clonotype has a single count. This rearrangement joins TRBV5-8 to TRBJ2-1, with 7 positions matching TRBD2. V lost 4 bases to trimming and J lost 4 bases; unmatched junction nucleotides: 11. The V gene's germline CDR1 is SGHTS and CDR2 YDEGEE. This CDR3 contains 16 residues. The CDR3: CASSPRGASGYNEQFF. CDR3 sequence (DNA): TGTGCCAGCAGCCCTAGGGGCGCTAGCGGATACAATGAGCAGTTCTTC.

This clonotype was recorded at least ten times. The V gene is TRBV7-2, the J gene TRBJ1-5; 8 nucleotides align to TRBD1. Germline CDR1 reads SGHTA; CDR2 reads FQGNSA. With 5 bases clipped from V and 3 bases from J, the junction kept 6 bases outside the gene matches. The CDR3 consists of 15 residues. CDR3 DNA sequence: TGTGCCAGCAGCCTCCTACAGGGGGACAATCAGCCCCAGCATTTT. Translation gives CASSLLQGDNQPQHF.

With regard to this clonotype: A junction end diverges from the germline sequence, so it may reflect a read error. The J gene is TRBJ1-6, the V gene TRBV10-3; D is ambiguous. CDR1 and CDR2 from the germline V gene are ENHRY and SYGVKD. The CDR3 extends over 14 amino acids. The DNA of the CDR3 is TGTGCCAGCAGTTACTCGACATCGGGTTCACCCCTCTACTTT. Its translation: CASSYSTSGSPLYF.

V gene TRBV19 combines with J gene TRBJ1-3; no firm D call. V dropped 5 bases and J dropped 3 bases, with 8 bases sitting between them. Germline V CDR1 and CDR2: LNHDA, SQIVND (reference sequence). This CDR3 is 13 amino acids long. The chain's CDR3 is CASSSSIGNTIYF. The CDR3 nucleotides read TGTGCCAGTAGTTCCAGTATTGGAAACACCATATATTTT.

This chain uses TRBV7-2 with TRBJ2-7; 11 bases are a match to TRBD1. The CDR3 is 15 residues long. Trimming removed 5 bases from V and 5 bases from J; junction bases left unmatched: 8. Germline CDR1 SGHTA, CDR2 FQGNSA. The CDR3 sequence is CASSPPRTGGNEQYF. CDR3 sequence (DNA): TGTGCCAGCAGCCCCCCCAGGACAGGGGGCAACGAGCAGTACTTC.

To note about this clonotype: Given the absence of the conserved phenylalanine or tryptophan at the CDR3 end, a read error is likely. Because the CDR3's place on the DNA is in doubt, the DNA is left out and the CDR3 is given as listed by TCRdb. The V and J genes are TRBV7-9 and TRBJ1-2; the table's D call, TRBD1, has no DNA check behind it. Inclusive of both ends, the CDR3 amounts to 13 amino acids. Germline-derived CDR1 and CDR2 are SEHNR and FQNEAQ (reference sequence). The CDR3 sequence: CASSLAGVGIHPS.

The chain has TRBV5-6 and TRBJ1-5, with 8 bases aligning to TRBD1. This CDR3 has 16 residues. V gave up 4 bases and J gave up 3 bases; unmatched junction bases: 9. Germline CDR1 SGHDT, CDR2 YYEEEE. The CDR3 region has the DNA TGTGCCAGCAGCGCATCGGCAGGGGGCAACAATCAGCCCCAGCATTTT. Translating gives CASSASAGGNNQPQHF.

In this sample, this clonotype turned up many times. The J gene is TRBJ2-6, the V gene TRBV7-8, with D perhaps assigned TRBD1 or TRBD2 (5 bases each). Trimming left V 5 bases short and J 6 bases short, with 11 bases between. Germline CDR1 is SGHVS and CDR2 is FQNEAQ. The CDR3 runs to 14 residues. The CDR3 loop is CASSPQGVANVLTF. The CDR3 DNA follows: TGTGCCAGCAGCCCCCAGGGAGTGGCCAACGTCCTGACTTTC. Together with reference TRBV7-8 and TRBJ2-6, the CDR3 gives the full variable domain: GAGVSQSPRYKVAKRGQDVALRCDPISGHVSLFWYQQALGQGPEFLTYFQNEAQLDKSGLPSDRFFAERPEGSVSTLKIQRTQQEDSAVYLCASSPQGVANVLTFGAGSRLTVL.

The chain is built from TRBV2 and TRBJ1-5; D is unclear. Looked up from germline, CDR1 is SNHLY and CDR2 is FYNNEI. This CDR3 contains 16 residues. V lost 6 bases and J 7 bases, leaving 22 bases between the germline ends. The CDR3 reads CASSSAPTWETQPQHF. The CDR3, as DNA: TGTGCCAGCAGCAGCGCGCCGACATGGGAGACCCAGCCCCAGCATTTT.

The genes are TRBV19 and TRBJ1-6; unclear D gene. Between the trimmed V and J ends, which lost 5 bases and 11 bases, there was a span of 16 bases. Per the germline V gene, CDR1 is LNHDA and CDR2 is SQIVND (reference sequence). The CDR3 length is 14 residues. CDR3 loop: CASSETGYTTPLHF. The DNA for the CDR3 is TGTGCCAGTAGTGAAACGGGCTATACGACACCCCTCCACTTT.

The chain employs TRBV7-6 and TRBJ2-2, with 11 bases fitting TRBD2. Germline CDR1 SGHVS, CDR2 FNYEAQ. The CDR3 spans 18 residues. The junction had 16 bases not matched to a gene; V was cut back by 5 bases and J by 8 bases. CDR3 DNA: TGTGCCAGCAGCAAGGCTAGCGGGGGGACCGGGGAGCTGGGGGAGCTGTTTTTT. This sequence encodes CASSKASGGTGELGELFF.

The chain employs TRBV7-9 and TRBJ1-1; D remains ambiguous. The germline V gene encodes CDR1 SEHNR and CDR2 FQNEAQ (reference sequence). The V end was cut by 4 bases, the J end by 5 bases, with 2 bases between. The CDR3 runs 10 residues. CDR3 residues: CASSSTEAFF. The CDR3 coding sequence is TGTGCCAGCAGCTCAACTGAAGCTTTCTTT.

CDR3 in DNA: TGTGCCAGCAGCCTGCGACAGTCCCATAACTCTGGCGCTTTCTTT. Translation gives CASSLRQSHNSGAFF. This sequence joins TRBV9 and TRBJ1-1, with D possibly TRBD1 on 5 matching bases. Trimming pared 4 bases from V and 11 bases from J, leaving 24 bases between. CDR3 size: 15 residues. Germline V CDR1 and CDR2: SGDLS, YYNGEE.

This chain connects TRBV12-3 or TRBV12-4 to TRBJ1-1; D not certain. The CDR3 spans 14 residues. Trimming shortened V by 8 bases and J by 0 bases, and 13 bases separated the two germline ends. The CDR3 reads CASGTDGMNTEAFF. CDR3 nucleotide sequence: TGTGCCAGCGGAACGGACGGCATGAACACTGAAGCTTTCTTT.

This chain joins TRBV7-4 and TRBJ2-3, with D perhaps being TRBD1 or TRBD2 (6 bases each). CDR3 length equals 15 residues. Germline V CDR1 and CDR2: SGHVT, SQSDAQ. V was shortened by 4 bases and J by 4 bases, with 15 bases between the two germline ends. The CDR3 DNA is TGTGCCAGCAGCTCTGGCGCAAGGGGGGCAGATACGCAGTATTTT. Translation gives CASSSGARGADTQYF.

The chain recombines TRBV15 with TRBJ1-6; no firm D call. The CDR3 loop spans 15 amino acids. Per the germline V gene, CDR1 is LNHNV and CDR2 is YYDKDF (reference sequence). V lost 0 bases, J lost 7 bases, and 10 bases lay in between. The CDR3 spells CATSRDKGGNSPLHF. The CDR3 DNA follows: TGTGCCACCAGCAGAGATAAGGGTGGCAATTCACCCCTCCACTTT.

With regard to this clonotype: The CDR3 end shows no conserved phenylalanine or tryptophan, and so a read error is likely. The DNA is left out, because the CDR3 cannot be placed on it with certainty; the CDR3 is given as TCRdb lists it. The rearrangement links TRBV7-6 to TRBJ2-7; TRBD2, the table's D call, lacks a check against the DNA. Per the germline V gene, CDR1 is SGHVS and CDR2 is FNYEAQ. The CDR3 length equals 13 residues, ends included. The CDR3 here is CASSLGGGTQQEQ.

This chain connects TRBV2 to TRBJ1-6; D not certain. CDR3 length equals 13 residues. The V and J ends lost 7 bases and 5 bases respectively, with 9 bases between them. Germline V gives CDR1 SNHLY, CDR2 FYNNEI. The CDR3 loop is CASTWVNNSPLHF. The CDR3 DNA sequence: TGTGCCAGCACGTGGGTTAATAATTCACCCCTCCACTTT. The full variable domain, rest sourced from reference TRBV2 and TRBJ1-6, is EPEVTQTPSHQVTQMGQEVILRCVPISNHLYFYWYRQILGQKVEFLVSFYNNEISEKSEIFDDQFSVERPDGSNFTLKIRSTKLEDSAMYFCASTWVNNSPLHFGNGTRLTVT.

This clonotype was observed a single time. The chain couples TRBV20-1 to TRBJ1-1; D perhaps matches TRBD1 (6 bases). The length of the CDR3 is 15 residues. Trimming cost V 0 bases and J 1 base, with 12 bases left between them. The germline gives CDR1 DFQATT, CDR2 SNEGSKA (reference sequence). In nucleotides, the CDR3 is TGCAGTGCTAGAGATCGGGGGACACAGAACACTGAAGCTTTCTTT. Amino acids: CSARDRGTQNTEAFF.

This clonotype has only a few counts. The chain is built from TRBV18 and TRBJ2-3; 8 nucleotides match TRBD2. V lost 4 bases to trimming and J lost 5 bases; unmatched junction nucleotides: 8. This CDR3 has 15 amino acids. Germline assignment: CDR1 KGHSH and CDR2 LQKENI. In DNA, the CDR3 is TGTGCCAGCTCACAGAGCGGGGGCCAGGGAGATACGCAGTATTTT. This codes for CASSQSGGQGDTQYF.

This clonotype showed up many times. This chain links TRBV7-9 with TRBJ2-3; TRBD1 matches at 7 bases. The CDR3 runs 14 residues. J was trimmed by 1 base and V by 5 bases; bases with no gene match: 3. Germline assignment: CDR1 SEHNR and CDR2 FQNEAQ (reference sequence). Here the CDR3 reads CASSGGQGTDTQYF. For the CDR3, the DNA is TGTGCCAGCAGCGGAGGACAGGGCACAGATACGCAGTATTTT.

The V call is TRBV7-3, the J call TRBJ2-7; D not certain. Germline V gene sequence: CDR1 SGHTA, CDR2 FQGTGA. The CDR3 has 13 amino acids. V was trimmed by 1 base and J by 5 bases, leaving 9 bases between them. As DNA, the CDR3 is TGTGCCAGCAGCTTAAAGGGTTCCGACGAGCAGTACTTC. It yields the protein CASSLKGSDEQYF.

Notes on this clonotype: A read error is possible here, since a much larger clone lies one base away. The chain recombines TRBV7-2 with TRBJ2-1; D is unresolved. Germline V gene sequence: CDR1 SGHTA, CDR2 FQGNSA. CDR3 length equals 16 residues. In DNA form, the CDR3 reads TGCGCCAGCAGCCAAGAGCGCTCACATACCTACAATGAGCAGTTCTTC. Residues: CASSQERSHTYNEQFF.

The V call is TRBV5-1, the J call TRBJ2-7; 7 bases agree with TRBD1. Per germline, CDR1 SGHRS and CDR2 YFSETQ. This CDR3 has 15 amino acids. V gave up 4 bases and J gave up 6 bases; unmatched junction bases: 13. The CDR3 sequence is CASSHGQGDGFEQYF. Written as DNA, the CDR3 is TGCGCCAGCAGCCATGGGCAGGGGGATGGTTTCGAGCAGTACTTC.

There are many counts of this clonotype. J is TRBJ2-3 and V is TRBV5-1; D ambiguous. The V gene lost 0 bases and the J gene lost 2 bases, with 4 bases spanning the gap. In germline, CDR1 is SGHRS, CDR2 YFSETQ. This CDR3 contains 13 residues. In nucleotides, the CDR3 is TGCGCCAGCAGCTTGGGGGCCACAGATACGCAGTATTTT. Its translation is CASSLGATDTQYF.

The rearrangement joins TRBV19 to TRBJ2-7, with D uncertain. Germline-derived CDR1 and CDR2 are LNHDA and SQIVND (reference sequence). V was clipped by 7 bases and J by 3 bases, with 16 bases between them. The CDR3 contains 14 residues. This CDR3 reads CASTPFYRSYEQYF. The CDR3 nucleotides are TGTGCCAGTACCCCCTTCTACAGAAGCTACGAGCAGTACTTC.

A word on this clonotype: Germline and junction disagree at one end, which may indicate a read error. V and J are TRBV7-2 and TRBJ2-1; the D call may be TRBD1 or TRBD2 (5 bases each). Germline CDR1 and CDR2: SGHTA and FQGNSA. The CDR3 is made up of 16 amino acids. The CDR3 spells CASSFHGTPYFDEQFF. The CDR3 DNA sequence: TGTGCCAGCAGCTTCCACGGGACCCCGTACTTCGATGAACAGTTCTTC.

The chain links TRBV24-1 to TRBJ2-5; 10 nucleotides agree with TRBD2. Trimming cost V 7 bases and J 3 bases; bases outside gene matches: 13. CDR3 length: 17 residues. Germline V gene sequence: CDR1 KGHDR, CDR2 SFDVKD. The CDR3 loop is CATSLVGTGLAKETQYF. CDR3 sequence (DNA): TGTGCCACCAGCTTAGTAGGGACGGGACTAGCGAAAGAGACCCAGTACTTC.

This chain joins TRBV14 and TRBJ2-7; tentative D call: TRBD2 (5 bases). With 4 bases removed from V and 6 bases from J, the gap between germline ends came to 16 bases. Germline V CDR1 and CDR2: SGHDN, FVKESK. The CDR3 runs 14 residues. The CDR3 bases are TGTGCCAGCAGCCCTGATGTTACTAGACGCGAGCAGTACTTC. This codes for CASSPDVTRREQYF.

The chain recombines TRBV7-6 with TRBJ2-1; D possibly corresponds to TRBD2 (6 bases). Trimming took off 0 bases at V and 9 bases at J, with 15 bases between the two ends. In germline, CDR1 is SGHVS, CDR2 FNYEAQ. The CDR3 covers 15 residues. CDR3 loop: CASSLASAGFFEQFF. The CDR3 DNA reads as TGTGCCAGCAGCTTAGCGAGTGCGGGGTTCTTTGAGCAGTTCTTC. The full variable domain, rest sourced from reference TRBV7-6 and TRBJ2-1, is GAGVSQSPRYKVTKRGQDVALRCDPISGHVSLYWYRQALGQGPEFLTYFNYEAQQDKSGLPNDRFSAERPEGSISTLTIQRTEQRDSAMYRCASSLASAGFFEQFFGPGTRLTVL.

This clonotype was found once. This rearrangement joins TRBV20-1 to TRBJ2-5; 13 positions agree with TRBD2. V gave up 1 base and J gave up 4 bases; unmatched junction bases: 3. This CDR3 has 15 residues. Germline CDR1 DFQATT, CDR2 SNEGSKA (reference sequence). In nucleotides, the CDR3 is TGCAGTGCTAGAGCGACTAGCGGGGGGCCAGAGACCCAGTACTTC. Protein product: CSARATSGGPETQYF.

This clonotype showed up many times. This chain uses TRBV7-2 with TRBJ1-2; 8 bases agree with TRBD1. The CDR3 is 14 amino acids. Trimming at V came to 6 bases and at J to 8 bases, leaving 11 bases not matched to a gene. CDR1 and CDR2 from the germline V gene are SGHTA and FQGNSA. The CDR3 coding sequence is TGTGCCAGCAGTCGGGACAGGAACGATATCGGCTACACCTTC. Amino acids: CASSRDRNDIGYTF.